Included here is one TCR beta chain sequence, with context. The specificity of this receptor is unknown. Base qualities are not at hand, and no much larger clone is one base apart. This specimen comes from a study of beta chain features in type 1 diabetes (dated by TCRdb to the late 2010s). Background on the whole study: Mean age, gender distribution, total cell number and subset yield were not different between patients and healthy donors. Regulatory and stem cell-like memory subsets were isolated from only 8 patients and roughly 8 healthy donors, whereas naive and central memory subsets came from all 28 donors. The study compared the TCRB repertoires of sorted circulating CD4+ T cell subsets in recently diagnosed type 1 diabetes patients with those in matched healthy donors. Across all samples, some 110,000,000 sorted cells were examined, and cell number per subset correlated strongly with RNA yield.

The entire amount of isolated RNA was reverse transcribed using the High Capacity cDNA Reverse Transcription Kit, so the sequenced TCRB transcripts were expressed ones. Deep immunoSEQ sequencing was performed on naive, central memory and regulatory T cell samples, with an average of about 4 million total reads per sample. Sorted cells were lysed in RLT buffer, and RNA was extracted using DNase-treated RNeasy Micro or Mini kits according to cell number. Each cell subset was processed separately to prevent cross-contamination, with patient and healthy donor samples processed together. Using the immunoSEQ multiplex PCR, TCRB sequences were amplified from cDNA into 87-bp fragments spanning the CDR3 region. Amplicons were sequenced on the Illumina HiSeq platform. For the original study's pipeline: PCR bias was computationally corrected using synthetic template baselines, reads within Hamming distance 2 were collapsed, and singletons that could not be merged were discarded. Reads were aligned against IMGT to assign V, D and J genes, CDR3 length and insertions or deletions at six rearrangement sites. Clonotype counts were normalized to sorted cell number within each subset before computing true diversity and Gini coefficients with the tcR R package. The overlap coefficient, calculated on TCRB nucleotide sequences, was used to measure repertoire sharing. TCRdb holds this immuneACCESS table with in-frame rearrangements only. Some clones are missing; in checked studies, unresolved V genes explain under half, and the rest has no known cause. From that table come the V and J calls and clone size; the DNA was used to work out D and trimming. The sample table records some 120,000 clones; 15% to 20% of these occur just once. Together, the top ten hold roughly 2.5% of the sample.

The research as a whole found: A moderate but significant shortening of TCRB CDR3 length was observed in type 1 diabetes patients in all four CD4+ subsets. Fewer insertions and more nucleotide deletions at VDJ recombination sites were observed in patients with type 1 diabetes, implying thymic rearrangement abnormalities. Because small numbers of individuals were included in the HLA sub-analyses, any influence of HLA type on TCRB rearrangement was left unresolved. Because cDNA was sequenced instead of genomic DNA, highly expressing activated cells could be over-represented, though the groups showed no difference in activation or CD3 levels. Shorter templates might have been favored by PCR, but patient and control samples were amplified and corrected together, so both groups would have been affected equally by any skew. Naive, central memory and regulatory TCRB repertoires appeared to be more alike among patients than among healthy donors.

Each donor gave one peripheral blood draw, averaging roughly 100 mL, which was collected into heparinised tubes. Naive, central memory, regulatory and stem cell-like memory CD4+ T cells were sorted on a BD FACSAria II using a panel including CD45RO, CCR7, CD25, CD127, CD95 and CD27. A purity above 98% was achieved for all sorted populations. Right away, PBMCs were isolated by Lymphoprep density gradient centrifugation and were stained directly, with no culture step. Samples were stained and sorted in pairs, with one healthy donor and one patient per experiment, so that batch effects were minimized. Sample: central memory CD4+ T cells from blood. This TCR derives from a man aged 18 to 29 with type 1 diabetes.

CDR3 sequence: CSAPGGDEQFF. The DNA reads as follows: TGCAGCGCCCCAGGGGGGGATGAGCAGTTCTTC. The chain is made from TRBV29-1 and TRBJ2-1; the D segment may tentatively be TRBD1 or TRBD2, each giving 7 matched bases. There are 11 amino acids in the CDR3, from cysteine to phenylalanine inclusive. The sequence is cut down to CDR3 DNA, 33 bases in frame from base 1. Via the germline V gene, CDR1 is SQVTM and CDR2 ANQGSEA. The germline ends are 12 bases apart after V is trimmed by 7 bases and J by 8 bases.